The 5 T cell receptor beta chains presented below share a single source sample, sequenced in a study of blood T cell repertoires in COVID-19. Profiling relied on immunoSEQ multiplex PCR, and the TCRdb table lists in-frame clones only, not all of them. The sample holds under 250,000 clones, 83% seen once. Specimen: PBMCs or T cells enriched from blood (not recorded which). Source of these receptors: a woman aged 50 to 60 who had been exposed to COVID-19.

The chain combines TRBV7-2 with TRBJ1-6; the D gene is possibly TRBD1 (5 bases). V lost 3 bases, J lost 6 bases, and 9 bases lay in between. CDR3 length: 14 residues. CDR1 is SGHTA and CDR2 is FQGNSA in the germline V gene. The CDR3 is CASSFGGSNSPLHF. CDR3 nucleotide sequence: TGTGCCAGCAGCTTCGGGGGGTCTAATTCACCCCTCCACTTT.

There are a few counts of this clone. V is TRBV6-1 and J is TRBJ1-2; D gene uncertain. The CDR3 consists of 17 residues. V lost 3 bases and J 8 bases, leaving 25 bases between the germline ends. From germline, CDR1 is MNHNS and CDR2 SASEGT. CDR3 region: CASSETSERRLRKGYTF. CDR3 nucleotides: TGTGCCAGCAGTGAGACGTCCGAGAGGAGGCTTAGAAAAGGCTACACCTTC.

The rearrangement links TRBV19 to TRBJ2-2, with a possible D match to TRBD1 (6 bases). The CDR3 runs 13 residues. The V gene's germline CDR1 is LNHDA and CDR2 SQIVND (reference sequence). V was shortened by 8 bases and J by 7 bases, with 14 bases between the two germline ends. This chain's CDR3 is CASRARGIGELFF. DNA for the CDR3: TGTGCCAGTCGAGCCAGGGGAATCGGGGAGCTGTTTTTT.

This chain uses TRBV5-4 with TRBJ2-7; a weak D match, TRBD1 (6 bases). The V end lost 2 bases, the J end lost 4 bases, and 22 bases lay between the germline ends. Germline CDR1 SGHNT, CDR2 YYREEE (reference sequence). The CDR3 contains 17 residues. The CDR3 is CASSFTATGRGLYEQYF. The CDR3 region has the DNA TGTGCCAGCAGCTTTACCGCCACAGGGAGAGGTTTATACGAGCAGTACTTC.

The genes are TRBV19 and TRBJ1-5; 7 bases align to TRBD1. CDR1 is LNHDA and CDR2 is SQIVND in the germline V gene (reference sequence). After removal of 3 bases from V and 1 base from J, the junction contained 9 bases not matched to a gene. The CDR3 length is 17 residues. The chain's CDR3 is CASSIRAQGVSNQPQHF. The CDR3 DNA follows: TGTGCCAGTAGTATTCGGGCGCAGGGGGTCAGCAATCAGCCCCAGCATTTT. Variable domain in full (rest from reference TRBV19 and TRBJ1-5): DGGITQSPKYLFRKEGQNVTLSCEQNLNHDAMYWYRQDPGQGLRLIYYSQIVNDFQKGDIAEGYSVSREKKESFPLTVTSAQKNPTAFYLCASSIRAQGVSNQPQHFGDGTRLSIL.